This entry lists 13 T cell receptor beta chains sequenced from one sample in a study of Graves' ophthalmopathy and Graves' hyperthyroidism. RNA transcripts served as template for amplifying TCR beta CDR3 sequences. Second-round multiplex PCR came after a first-round RT-PCR that employed HTBI primers. TCRdb independently ran MiXCR on the multiplex PCR reads; one entry per CDR3 protein. The sample consists of over a million distinct CDR3 sequences, less than 45% of them appearing once. The sequenced material came from peripheral blood or thyroid tissue (not recorded which). The receptors shown here come from an adult man with Graves' hyperthyroidism.

Comment on this clonotype: A read error may explain this, as a much larger clone is one base away. The chain recombines TRBV12-3 or TRBV12-4 with TRBJ1-1; the D is unclear. Trimming removed 4 bases at V and 4 bases at J, with 7 bases between. The CDR3 has 12 residues. CDR3 protein: CASSSLSTEAFF. DNA for the CDR3: TGTGCCAGCAGTTCACTCAGCACTGAAGCTTTCTTT.

This chain uses TRBV10-3 with TRBJ1-1, with a tentative D call TRBD1 (6 bases). The V end lost 10 bases, the J end lost 1 base, and 13 bases lay between the germline ends. Germline-derived CDR1 and CDR2 are ENHRY and SYGVKD. The CDR3 covers 13 residues. CDR3 in amino acids: CATAGAANTEAFF. As DNA, the CDR3 is TGTGCCACCGCAGGGGCCGCGAACACTGAAGCTTTCTTT.

DNA of the CDR3: TGTGCCATCAGCACCCGGGACACCATCTCTGGGGCCAACGTCCTGACTTTC. As protein: CAISTRDTISGANVLTF. The chain recombines TRBV10-3 with TRBJ2-6; D possibly corresponds to TRBD1 (6 bases). The CDR3 is 17 amino acids. The V end was cut by 6 bases, the J end by 0 bases, with 15 bases between. Germline-derived CDR1 and CDR2 are ENHRY and SYGVKD.

This clonotype was detected only a few times. The rearrangement uses TRBV20-1 and TRBJ2-6; weak D call: TRBD1 (5 bases). The germline V and J ends were trimmed by 4 bases and 1 base, with 11 bases remaining between them. The CDR3 runs to 15 residues. CDR1 is DFQATT, CDR2 SNEGSKA, per germline (reference sequence). The CDR3 loop reads CSATDGQSGANVLTF. The CDR3 DNA sequence: TGCAGTGCTACGGATGGACAATCTGGGGCCAACGTCCTGACTTTC.

The chain has TRBV15 and TRBJ1-2; TRBD1 is a possible D gene (5 bases). This CDR3 is built from 14 residues. Trimming left V 4 bases short and J 4 bases short, with 13 bases between. In germline, CDR1 is LNHNV, CDR2 YYDKDF (reference sequence). In nucleotides, the CDR3 is TGTGCCACCAGCAACGTCCAGGGCGGCTATGGCTACACCTTC. Translation gives CATSNVQGGYGYTF.

Only a few counts were recorded for this clonotype. The V call is TRBV4-1, the J call TRBJ2-6; 8 bases fit TRBD1. This CDR3 has 18 amino acids. The V segment lost 2 bases and the J segment 3 bases; nucleotides outside the gene matches: 9. Germline lookup yields CDR1 MGHRA and CDR2 YSYEKL. CDR3 bases: TGCGCCAGCAGCCAATACGGGCCAGGGGGCCGTGGGGCCAACGTCCTGACTTTC. This codes for CASSQYGPGGRGANVLTF.

At least ten counts were recorded for this clonotype. With a much larger clone just one base away, this may be a read error. The rearrangement links TRBV20-1 to TRBJ2-5; no firm D call. V was shortened by 5 bases and J by 5 bases, with 6 bases between the two germline ends. This CDR3 contains 10 residues. Germline V gene sequence: CDR1 DFQATT, CDR2 SNEGSKA (reference sequence). CDR3 protein: CSAGWETQYF. The CDR3, as DNA: TGCAGTGCTGGTTGGGAGACCCAGTACTTC.

Many counts were recorded for this clonotype. This sequence joins TRBV9 and TRBJ1-1; 8 bases are a match to TRBD1. Looked up from germline, CDR1 is SGDLS and CDR2 is YYNGEE. This CDR3 region has 13 residues. V dropped 3 bases and J dropped 5; count of bases not matched to a gene: 3. The CDR3 is CASSGQGRTEAFF. The DNA of the CDR3 is TGTGCCAGCAGCGGACAGGGGAGGACTGAAGCTTTCTTT.

V is TRBV3-1 and J is TRBJ2-7; 10 bases map to TRBD1. Trimming removed 5 bases from V and 5 bases from J; junction bases left unmatched: 9. CDR1 LGHDT and CDR2 YNNKEL come from the germline V gene (reference sequence). This CDR3 comprises 15 residues. The CDR3 reads CASSSNRDRGNEQYF. The CDR3 region has the DNA TGTGCCAGCAGCTCAAACCGGGACAGGGGAAACGAGCAGTACTTC.

This sequence joins TRBV15 and TRBJ1-4, with D possibly matching TRBD1 (5 bases). CDR3 length equals 16 residues. Germline values: CDR1 LNHNV, CDR2 YYDKDF (reference sequence). Trimming removed 0 bases from V and 8 bases from J, with 16 bases in between. The CDR3 nucleotides read TGTGCCACCAGCAGAGATTGGGGCCCGCGGGGCGAAAAACTGTTTTTT. Protein product: CATSRDWGPRGEKLFF. The full variable domain, with the rest looked up from reference TRBV15 and TRBJ1-4, is DAMVIQNPRYQVTQFGKPVTLSCSQTLNHNVMYWYQQKSSQAPKLLFHYYDKDFNNEADTPDNFQSRRPNTSFCFLDIRSPGLGDTAMYLCATSRDWGPRGEKLFFGSGTQLSVL.

V is TRBV12-3 or TRBV12-4 and J is TRBJ1-1; the match to TRBD1 covers 8 bases. This CDR3 region has 14 residues. J lost 2 bases, V lost 6 bases, and 5 bases had no gene match. The CDR3 sequence: CASSGQGINTEAFF. Here the CDR3 DNA reads TGTGCCAGCAGCGGACAGGGAATTAACACTGAAGCTTTCTTT.

V is TRBV7-9 and J is TRBJ1-5; D is ambiguous. The germline V gene encodes CDR1 SEHNR and CDR2 FQNEAQ (reference sequence). CDR3 length: 18 amino acids. The V end was cut by 1 base, the J end by 0 bases, with 16 bases between. CDR3 nucleotide sequence: TGTGCCAGCAGCTTAGTCGGCAGGCCGAATTTTAGCAATCAGCCCCAGCATTTT. As protein: CASSLVGRPNFSNQPQHF.

The chain recombines TRBV20-1 with TRBJ2-3, with no clear D. CDR3 length: 13 residues. The V end lost 4 bases, the J end lost 4 bases, and 12 bases lay between the germline ends. Germline V gene lookup returns CDR1 DFQATT and CDR2 SNEGSKA (reference sequence). The CDR3 DNA reads TGCAGTGCTATCGTTTTGTCCGCAGATACGCAGTATTTT. Translation gives CSAIVLSADTQYF.